A selection of T cell receptor beta chains follows, all from one sample in a study of shared clonotypes between healthy human individuals. Using immunoSEQ multiplex PCR, the repertoire was profiled, and TCRdb retains in-frame clones only, with some absent. The table shows about 680,000 clones, with 73% occurring only once. Sequenced: memory CD4+ T cells sorted from blood. These receptors all stem from a woman aged 25 to 39 in good health. CDR3s include the opening cysteine and the closing phenylalanine or tryptophan. A D gene is named only where the DNA matches it firmly. Only part of the rows carry a size: once, few, many, or a class if the clone is expanded.

v_call	j_call	d_call	clone_size	cdr3_nt	cdr3_aa
TRBV6-5	TRBJ1-2	.	.	TGTGCCAGCAGTTTGTCGGCGGTGGACGGGGGATTTGGCTACACCTTC	CASSLSAVDGGFGYTF
TRBV5-1	TRBJ2-2	.	once	TGCGCCAGCAGCCGGGAACGACCTGGGAACGGGGAGCTGTTTTTT	CASSRERPGNGELFF
TRBV5-1	TRBJ2-2	TRBD2	once	TGCGCCAGCAGCCAACTAGCGGGAAACACCGGGGAGCTGTTTTTT	CASSQLAGNTGELFF
TRBV28	TRBJ1-2	.	.	TGTGCCAGCAGTTTTCGCGGACGGTACTATGGCTACACCTTC	CASSFRGRYYGYTF
TRBV11-3	TRBJ2-7	TRBD2	.	TGTGCCAGCAGCTTCGGTCTAGCGGGAACCTACGAGCAGTACTTC	CASSFGLAGTYEQYF
TRBV5-1	TRBJ2-2	.	few	TGCGCCAGCAGCTTGCTAGGGACGGGAACCGGGGAGCTGTTTTTT	CASSLLGTGTGELFF
TRBV6-6	TRBJ1-5	.	.	TGTGCCAGCAGTTACTCCCAATATCAGCCCCAGCATTTT	CASSYSQYQPQHF
TRBV7-9	TRBJ2-7	TRBD2	.	TGTGCCAGCAGCCCCGGGACTAGCGTAATGAAGCAGTACTTC	CASSPGTSVMKQYF
TRBV4-1	TRBJ1-2	.	few	TGCGCCAGCAGCCAAGATCCGGGGGTGGGGTATGGCTACACCTTC	CASSQDPGVGYGYTF
TRBV4-2	TRBJ2-3	.	few	TGTGCCAGCAGCCAAGACCTCCTGGACTCATCGGTCGTAGATACGCAGTATTTT	CASSQDLLDSSVVDTQYF
TRBV18	TRBJ1-5	.	.	TGTGCCAGCTCACCTACGAGTGATCAGCCCCAGCATTTT	CASSPTSDQPQHF
TRBV7-2	TRBJ1-2	.	.	TGTGCCAGCACCCCCGCCCCGGAGGACTATGGCTACACCTTC	CASTPAPEDYGYTF
TRBV28	TRBJ1-2	.	.	TGTGCCAGCAGTTTAACTCGTGGGGCCTGGGGCTACACCTTC	CASSLTRGAWGYTF
TRBV29-1	TRBJ1-1	.	few	TGCAGCGTTGACAGGAACGAGTTT	CSVDRNEF
TRBV30	TRBJ2-1	.	.	TGTGCCTCGGAAGGACGCCCCTACAATGAGCAGTTCTTC	CASEGRPYNEQFF
TRBV28	TRBJ2-1	TRBD2	.	TGTGCCAGCAGAACTAGCGGGAGTGGATATAATGAGCAGTTCTTC	CASRTSGSGYNEQFF
TRBV5-8	TRBJ1-1	.	few	TGTGCCAGCACCATTTCGGGAGGGGAAGAAGCTTTCTTT	CASTISGGEEAFF
TRBV5-4	TRBJ2-7	TRBD1	.	TGTGCCAGCAGCGGGGCCGGGACAGGGCGGAACGAGCAGTACTTC	CASSGAGTGRNEQYF
TRBV5-6	TRBJ1-4	.	once	TGTGCCAGCAGCCCGTACCTACAGGCAACTAATGAAAAACTGTTTTTT	CASSPYLQATNEKLFF
TRBV15	TRBJ2-1	.	.	TGTGCCACCAGCAGAGAAGACGTTGGAGGGGGAACAAGCTCCTACAATGAGCAGTTCTTC	CATSREDVGGGTSSYNEQFF
TRBV7-8	TRBJ2-3	.	few	TGTGCCAGCAGCTTAGTCGGTTGGAATGACGCGCTAGGGGTAGATACGCAGTATTTT	CASSLVGWNDALGVDTQYF
TRBV30	TRBJ2-4	.	.	TGTGCCTGGAGCATGGGTTTTGGCAAAAACATTCAGTACTTC	CAWSMGFGKNIQYF
TRBV19	TRBJ1-1	.	.	TGTGCCAGTACCCCCCGGCAGGGATCGACTGAAGCTTTCTTT	CASTPRQGSTEAFF
TRBV6-5	TRBJ2-3	.	.	TGTGCCAGCAGTGACCGCACAGATACGCAGTATTTT	CASSDRTDTQYF
TRBV5-1	TRBJ2-2	TRBD1	.	TGCGCCAGCAGCCAGCGGACAGGGAACACCGGGGAGCTGTTTTTT	CASSQRTGNTGELFF
TRBV19	TRBJ1-1	TRBD1	.	TGTGCCAGTAGTATAGCCCGCGACAGGGGCACCTATGAAGCTTTCTTT	CASSIARDRGTYEAFF
TRBV10-3	TRBJ2-7	.	.	TGTGCCATCAGTGTGGGGTCCTACGAGCAGTACTTC	CAISVGSYEQYF
TRBV7-9	TRBJ1-4	TRBD1	.	TGTGCCAGCAGAACTCAGGGGGCAGGCGAAAAACTGTTTTTT	CASRTQGAGEKLFF
TRBV19	TRBJ2-2	.	.	TGTGCCAGTAGGTATTCAGAGGATGCCGGGGAGCTGTTTTTT	CASRYSEDAGELFF
TRBV10-3	TRBJ2-2	.	many	TGTGCCATCAGCGCCGGGACATCGAACACCGGGGAGCTGTTTTTT	CAISAGTSNTGELFF
TRBV19	TRBJ2-3	TRBD2	.	TGTGCCAGTAGTTACCGGGTTGGTACTAGCGGGAACGCAGATACGCAGTATTTT	CASSYRVGTSGNADTQYF
TRBV2	TRBJ1-5	.	few	TGTGCCGAGGGTTATAGCAATCAGCCCCAGCATTTT	CAEGYSNQPQHF
TRBV28	TRBJ2-2	.	.	TGTGCCAGCAGCAAACTCGGGACATCCAACACCGGGGAGCTGTTTTTT	CASSKLGTSNTGELFF
TRBV5-5	TRBJ2-1	TRBD2	.	TGTGCCAGCAGCCCAGGGGCTAGCGGGATTCTCCATGAGCAGTTCTTC	CASSPGASGILHEQFF
TRBV6-6	TRBJ1-5	.	.	TGTGCCAGCAGCAGGGGAGTAAATCAGCCCCAGCATTTT	CASSRGVNQPQHF
TRBV6-6	TRBJ1-1	.	.	TGTGCCAGCACCAGAGCCGGGAAGAACACTGAAGCTTTCTTT	CASTRAGKNTEAFF
TRBV7-2	TRBJ2-5	TRBD2	.	TGTGCCAGCAGCTTAGGAAGTCCACTAGCGGGGCAAGAGACCCAGTACTTC	CASSLGSPLAGQETQYF
TRBV5-4	TRBJ2-7	TRBD1	few	TGTGCCAGCAGCTTGGATCAGGGGGTAGGGTCCGAGCAGTACTTC	CASSLDQGVGSEQYF
TRBV28	TRBJ2-7	.	few	TGTGCCAGCAGGGCCCAGAACCTTTACGAGCAGTACTTC	CASRAQNLYEQYF
TRBV2	TRBJ2-1	TRBD2	.	TGTGCCGGGACTAGTTTCTCCTACAATGAGCAGTTCTTC	CAGTSFSYNEQFF
TRBV30	TRBJ1-1	TRBD1	.	TGTGCCTGGAGCCAGGGAGACAGGGCTGGTGAAGCTTTCTTT	CAWSQGDRAGEAFF
TRBV15	TRBJ2-5	.	.	TGTGCCACCAGCGGGTGGACACGCGGCCGGGAGACCCAGTACTTC	CATSGWTRGRETQYF
TRBV7-6	TRBJ2-2	TRBD2	.	TGTGCCAGCAGTTTAGCGGGAGGGCACACCGGGGAGCTGTTTTTT	CASSLAGGHTGELFF
TRBV5-4	TRBJ2-7	.	.	TGTGCCAGCAGCGCCCTGGACAGTCCCTACGAGCAGTACTTC	CASSALDSPYEQYF
TRBV7-9	TRBJ1-1	.	.	TGTGCCAGCAGCCGAGTTTCCTACTCCGGGACATCCTTTTCTGAAGCTTTCTTT	CASSRVSYSGTSFSEAFF
TRBV30	TRBJ1-1	.	.	TGTGCCTGGAGTAGGGTCGACACTGAAGCTTTCTTT	CAWSRVDTEAFF
TRBV2	TRBJ2-5	.	few	TGTGCCAGCAGTGAGGGGGAGACCCAGTACTTC	CASSEGETQYF
TRBV19	TRBJ1-4	.	.	TGTGCCAGTAGTATACACGGAGCAATCGGTAATGAAAAACTGTTTTTT	CASSIHGAIGNEKLFF
TRBV4-1	TRBJ2-7	TRBD1	.	TGCGCCAGCAGCCAGCCGGGACAGGTCTCGATTCGGGACTACGAGCAGTACTTC	CASSQPGQVSIRDYEQYF
TRBV6-4	TRBJ2-3	.	.	TGTGCCAGCAGTGAATGGCGGGAATCAGATACGCAGTATTTT	CASSEWRESDTQYF
TRBV7-9	TRBJ2-1	TRBD1	.	TGTGCCGGACAGGGGGCTTTTGAGCAGTTCTTC	CAGQGAFEQFF
TRBV30	TRBJ1-2	.	few	TGTGCCTGGAGTGTAATGGGCAGGGGAGGCTATGGCTACACCTTC	CAWSVMGRGGYGYTF
TRBV28	TRBJ2-1	TRBD1	.	TGTGCCAGCAGTCGCCTTTCGGACAGGGCCTACAATGAGCAGTTCTTC	CASSRLSDRAYNEQFF
TRBV27	TRBJ2-7	.	.	TGTGCCAGCAGAGGACAAGTCTACGAGCAGTACTTC	CASRGQVYEQYF
TRBV10-2	TRBJ2-7	TRBD2	.	TGCGCCAGCAGCTTGGGACTAGCGGGAGGCGAGCAGTACTTC	CASSLGLAGGEQYF
TRBV5-1	TRBJ1-5	.	.	TGCGCCAGCAGCTTGTTTGGGGGTGGTCAGCCCCAGCATTTT	CASSLFGGGQPQHF
TRBV28	TRBJ2-5	TRBD2	few	TGTGCCAGCACCAAAAAACCGGGACTAGCGGGCGCGTACCAAGAGACCCAGTACTTC	CASTKKPGLAGAYQETQYF
TRBV28	TRBJ2-1	TRBD2	.	TGTGCCAGCAGTTTCCCCGGACCGAGTCCGGGACTAGCGGGAGGGCTACTTTACAATGAGCAGTTCTTC	CASSFPGPSPGLAGGLLYNEQFF
TRBV2	TRBJ2-2	.	once	TGTGCCAGCAGTGAAGTAACCAGTTCTGGGGAGCTGTTTTTT	CASSEVTSSGELFF